Reported below is one T cell receptor (beta chain). These data belong to a study of blood T cell repertoires in COVID-19. Study as a whole: PBMCs, B-cell-depleted T cells, or T cells provided the cDNA or gDNA that made up the material.

The CDR3 consists of 15 residues. CDR1 is SGHRS, CDR2 YFSETQ, per germline. Trimming took 4 bases from V and 4 from J; bases not matched to a gene: 5. Per the study methods: Researchers report that nucleated cell counts were estimated from reference gene primer amplification. Using immunoSEQ multiplex PCR, the repertoire was profiled, and TCRdb retains in-frame clones only, with some absent. V, J and clone size reflect that table, while D and trimming were determined from the DNA. The sample includes about 200,000 clones, 89% seen only once; the top ten take 6.5% to 9%. The chain carries TRBV5-1 and TRBJ2-3, with TRBD2 identical over 11 bases. The sample taken for sequencing was PBMCs or T cells enriched from blood (not recorded which). This clonotype originated in a woman aged 18-29 years who had recovered from COVID-19. The CDR3 sequence is CASSGSGGAADTQYF. In DNA form, the CDR3 reads TGCGCCAGCAGCGGTAGCGGGGGGGCCGCAGATACGCAGTATTTT.